This T cell receptor (beta chain) was recorded in a study of cytomegalovirus exposure and HLA in healthy donors. In the PCR, 60 Vbeta and 13 Jbeta primers were used. The repertoire was sequenced with immunoSEQ multiplex PCR; TCRdb's copy has only in-frame clones and lacks some. The repertoire holds approximately 69,000 clones, about 72% seen once, with 20% to 25% in the top ten. This clone was seen a few times. In germline, CDR1 is SGHVS, CDR2 FQNEAQ. The CDR3 spans 15 residues. The V gene lost 1 base and the J gene lost 5 bases, with 12 bases spanning the gap. The source of this sequence is a man aged 35-49 years in good health and CMV-seropositive. V gene TRBV7-8 combines with J gene TRBJ1-5; TRBD1 might be the D (6 bases). The sample consisted of PBMCs. CDR3 amino acids: CASSLEGGIDQPQHF. CDR3 in DNA: TGTGCCAGCAGCTTAGAAGGGGGAATCGATCAGCCCCAGCATTTT.